This T cell receptor beta chain was recorded in a study of blood T cells in healthy people across ages. With a J-beta primer mix and a sample-barcoded 5' primer, a second PCR ran about 7 to 11 cycles. TCRdb re-derived calls from the 5' RACE reads in MiXCR, one entry per CDR3 protein. Of over a million distinct CDR3 sequences listed, under 30% are singletons. CDR1 and CDR2 from the germline V gene are KGHDR and SFDVKD. V was trimmed by 4 bases and J by 2 bases, leaving 7 bases between them. The CDR3 runs to 13 residues. Healthy Russian Caucasian donors spanned ages about 6 to 100 years. Roughly 9.5 milliliters of peripheral blood were drawn from each donor into EDTA-treated tubes. This sample also appeared in a second study, on T cells of mothers and their children. According to that study: A slight, non-significant increase in overlap was found for related mother-child pairs relative to unrelated pairs.

V and J are TRBV24-1 and TRBJ2-5; D unresolved. This sequence was found in a girl aged 2-15 years in good health. Sequenced sample: blood. CDR3 amino acids: CATSEGLQETQYF. CDR3 bases: TGTGCCACCAGTGAGGGCCTGCAAGAGACCCAGTACTTC.